This T cell receptor beta chain was captured in a study of blood T cell repertoires in COVID-19. Turning to the study itself: Sources were T cells, B-cell-depleted T cells, or PBMCs; the material itself was cDNA or gDNA.

From germline, CDR1 is ENHRY and CDR2 SYGVKD. The CDR3 extends over 14 amino acids. J gave up 7 bases and V 2 bases, and 6 bases lay outside the gene matches. Sequenced by immunoSEQ multiplex PCR; TCRdb stores in-frame clones only, minus some. The table lists about 180,000 clones, around 86% of them singletons, with less than 10% in the top ten. This receptor was identified in a woman between 70 and 85 years old with COVID-19, enrolled during active disease. The sequenced sample consisted of peripheral blood. This chain links TRBV10-3 with TRBJ1-2; 8 positions match TRBD1. DNA of the CDR3: TGTGCCATCAGTGAGCCAGGACAGGGTCTTGGCTACACCTTC. It encodes CAISEPGQGLGYTF.